The clone carrying this T cell receptor beta chain was counted at least ten times. As yet, its antigen is unknown. One entry per CDR3 protein, called by TCRdb with MiXCR from the 5' RACE reads. This table has roughly 13,000 distinct CDR3 sequences, about 12% appearing once. These data belong to a study of T-cell memory formation after mild COVID-19. Study-wide results and limits: Memory sampled before infection contained some responding clones, suggesting cross-reactive memory joined.

The CDR3 covers 18 residues. Germline lookup yields CDR1 LNHDA and CDR2 SQIVND (reference sequence). The V gene lost 0 bases and the J gene lost 4 bases, with 21 bases spanning the gap. The chain recombines TRBV19 with TRBJ1-1; D might be TRBD1 (5 bases). Sequenced material: PBMCs or a T cell subset sorted from them (not recorded which). The clonotype was recovered from an adult woman who had mild COVID-19 (a few samples of this study predate the infection). Cell type and time point are not known. CDR3 region: CASSIDPPSQLGRTEAFF. The DNA of the CDR3 is TGTGCCAGTAGTATAGACCCTCCGTCACAACTGGGGCGCACTGAAGCTTTCTTT.